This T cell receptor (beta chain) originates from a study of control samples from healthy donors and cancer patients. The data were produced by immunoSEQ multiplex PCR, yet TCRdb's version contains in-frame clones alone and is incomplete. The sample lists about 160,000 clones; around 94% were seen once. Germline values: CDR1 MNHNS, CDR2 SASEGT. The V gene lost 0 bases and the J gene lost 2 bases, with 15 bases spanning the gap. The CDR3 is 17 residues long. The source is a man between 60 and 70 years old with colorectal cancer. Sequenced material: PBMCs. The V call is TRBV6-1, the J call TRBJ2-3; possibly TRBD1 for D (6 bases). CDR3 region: CASSEAKAWGHTDTQYF. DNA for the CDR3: TGTGCCAGCAGTGAAGCGAAGGCCTGGGGGCACACAGATACGCAGTATTTT.